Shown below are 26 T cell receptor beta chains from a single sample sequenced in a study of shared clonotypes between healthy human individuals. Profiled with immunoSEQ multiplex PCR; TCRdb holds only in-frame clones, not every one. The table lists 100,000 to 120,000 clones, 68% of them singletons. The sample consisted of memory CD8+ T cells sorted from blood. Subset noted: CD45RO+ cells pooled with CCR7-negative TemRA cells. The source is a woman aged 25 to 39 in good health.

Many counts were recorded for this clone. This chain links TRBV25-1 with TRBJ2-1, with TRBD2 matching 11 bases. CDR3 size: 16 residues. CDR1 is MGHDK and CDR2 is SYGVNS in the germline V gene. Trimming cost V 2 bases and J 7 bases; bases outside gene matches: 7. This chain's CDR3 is CASSEPGLAEINEQFF. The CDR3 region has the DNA TGTGCCAGCAGTGAACCGGGACTAGCGGAAATAAATGAGCAGTTCTTC.

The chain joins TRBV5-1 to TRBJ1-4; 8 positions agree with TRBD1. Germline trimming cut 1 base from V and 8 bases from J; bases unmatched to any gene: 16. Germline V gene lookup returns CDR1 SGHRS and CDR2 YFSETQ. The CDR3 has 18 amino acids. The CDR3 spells CASSLWDRTSYRAEKLFF. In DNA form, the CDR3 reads TGCGCCAGCAGCTTGTGGGACAGGACATCCTATAGGGCGGAAAAACTGTTTTTT.

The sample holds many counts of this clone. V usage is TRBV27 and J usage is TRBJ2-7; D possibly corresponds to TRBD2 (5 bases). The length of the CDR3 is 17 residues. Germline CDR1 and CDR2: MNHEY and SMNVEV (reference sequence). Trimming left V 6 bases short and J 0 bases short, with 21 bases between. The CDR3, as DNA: TGTGCCAGCAGCCCAATACGGACGTACGAGGGCTCCTACGAGCAGTACTTC. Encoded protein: CASSPIRTYEGSYEQYF.

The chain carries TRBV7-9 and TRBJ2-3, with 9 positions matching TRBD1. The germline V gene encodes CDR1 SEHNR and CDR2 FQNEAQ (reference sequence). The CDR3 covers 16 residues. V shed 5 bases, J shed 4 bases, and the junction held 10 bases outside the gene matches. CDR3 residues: CASSQDTGTGPDTQYF. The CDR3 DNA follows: TGTGCCAGCAGCCAAGATACCGGGACAGGGCCAGATACGCAGTATTTT.

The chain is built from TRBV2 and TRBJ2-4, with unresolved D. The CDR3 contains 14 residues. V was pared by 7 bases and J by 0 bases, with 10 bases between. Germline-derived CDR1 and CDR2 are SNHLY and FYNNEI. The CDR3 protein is CASKAEVAKNIQYF. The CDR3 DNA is TGTGCCAGCAAGGCCGAGGTAGCCAAAAACATTCAGTACTTC.

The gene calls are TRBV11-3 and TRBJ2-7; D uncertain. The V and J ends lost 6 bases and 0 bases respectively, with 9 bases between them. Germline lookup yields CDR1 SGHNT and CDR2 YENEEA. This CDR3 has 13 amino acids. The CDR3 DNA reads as TGTGCCAGCAGGGTCCCCAGCTCCTACGAGCAGTACTTC. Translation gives CASRVPSSYEQYF.

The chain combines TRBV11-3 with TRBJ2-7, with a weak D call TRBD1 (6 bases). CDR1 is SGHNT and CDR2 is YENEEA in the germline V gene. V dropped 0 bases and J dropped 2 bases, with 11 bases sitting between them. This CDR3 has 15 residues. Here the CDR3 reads CASSLEGDTTYEQYF. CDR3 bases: TGTGCCAGCAGCTTAGAGGGGGACACTACCTACGAGCAGTACTTC.

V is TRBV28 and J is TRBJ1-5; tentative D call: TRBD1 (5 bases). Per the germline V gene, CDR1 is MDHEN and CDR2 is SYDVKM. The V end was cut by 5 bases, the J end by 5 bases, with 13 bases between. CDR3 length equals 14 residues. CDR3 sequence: CASSEPLRDQPQHF. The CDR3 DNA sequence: TGTGCCAGCAGTGAGCCCCTCAGGGATCAGCCCCAGCATTTT.

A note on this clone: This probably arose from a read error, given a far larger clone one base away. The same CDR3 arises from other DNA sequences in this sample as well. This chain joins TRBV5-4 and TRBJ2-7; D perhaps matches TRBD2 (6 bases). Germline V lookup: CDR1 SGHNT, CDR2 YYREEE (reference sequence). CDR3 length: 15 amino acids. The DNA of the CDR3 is TGTGCCAGCAGCTTGTTTTCGGCGGGACGGTACGAGCAGTATTTC. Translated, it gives CASSLFSAGRYEQYF.

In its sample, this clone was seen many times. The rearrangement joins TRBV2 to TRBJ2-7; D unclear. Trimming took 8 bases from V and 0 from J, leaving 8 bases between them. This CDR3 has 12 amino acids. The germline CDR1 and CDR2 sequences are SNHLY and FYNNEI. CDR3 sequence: CASVPPSYEQYF. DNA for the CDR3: TGTGCCAGCGTTCCCCCCTCCTACGAGCAGTACTTC.

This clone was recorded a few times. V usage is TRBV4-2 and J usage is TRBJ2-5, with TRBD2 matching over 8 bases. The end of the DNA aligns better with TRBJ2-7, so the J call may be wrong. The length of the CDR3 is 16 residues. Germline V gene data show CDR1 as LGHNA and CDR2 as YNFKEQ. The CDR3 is CASSHESGRGGDEQYF. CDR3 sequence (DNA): TGTGCCAGCAGCCACGAAAGCGGGAGAGGGGGTGACGAGCAGTACTTC.

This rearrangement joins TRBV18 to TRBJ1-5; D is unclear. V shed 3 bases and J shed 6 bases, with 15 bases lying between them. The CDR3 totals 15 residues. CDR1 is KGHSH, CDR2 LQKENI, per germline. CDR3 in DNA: TGTGCCAGCTCACCCTCAGGAGGGATCGGTCAGCCCCAGCATTTT. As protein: CASSPSGGIGQPQHF.

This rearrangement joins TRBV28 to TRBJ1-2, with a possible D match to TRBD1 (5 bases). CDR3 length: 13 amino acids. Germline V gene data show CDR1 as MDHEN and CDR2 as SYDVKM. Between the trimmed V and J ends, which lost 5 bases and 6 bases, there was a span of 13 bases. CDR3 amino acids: CASSLLREDGYTF. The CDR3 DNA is TGTGCCAGCAGTCTGCTCAGGGAGGATGGCTACACCTTC.

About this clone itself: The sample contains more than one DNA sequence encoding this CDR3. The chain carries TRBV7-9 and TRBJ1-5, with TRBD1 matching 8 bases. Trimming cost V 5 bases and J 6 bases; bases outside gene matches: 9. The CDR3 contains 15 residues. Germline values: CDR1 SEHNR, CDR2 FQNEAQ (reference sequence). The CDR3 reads CASSPQGAGGQPQHF. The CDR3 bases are TGTGCCAGCAGCCCGCAGGGGGCGGGGGGTCAGCCCCAGCATTTT.

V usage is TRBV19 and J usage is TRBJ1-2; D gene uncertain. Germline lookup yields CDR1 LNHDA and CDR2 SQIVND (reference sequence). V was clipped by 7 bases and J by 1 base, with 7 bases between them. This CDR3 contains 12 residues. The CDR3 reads CASTGSNYGYTF. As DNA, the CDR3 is TGTGCCAGTACCGGGAGTAACTATGGCTACACCTTC.

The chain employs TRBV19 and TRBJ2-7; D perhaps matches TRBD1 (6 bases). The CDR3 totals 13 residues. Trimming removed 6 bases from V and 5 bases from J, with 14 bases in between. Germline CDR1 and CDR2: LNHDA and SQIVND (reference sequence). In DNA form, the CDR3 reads TGTGCCAGTAGGGAAGGGGGTGGCCACGAGCAGTACTTC. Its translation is CASREGGGHEQYF.

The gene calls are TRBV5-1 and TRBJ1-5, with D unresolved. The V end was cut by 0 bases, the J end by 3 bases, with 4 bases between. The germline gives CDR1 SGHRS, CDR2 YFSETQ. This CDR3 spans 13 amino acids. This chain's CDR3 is CASSLGLNQPQHF. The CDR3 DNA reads TGCGCCAGCAGCTTGGGACTCAATCAGCCCCAGCATTTT.

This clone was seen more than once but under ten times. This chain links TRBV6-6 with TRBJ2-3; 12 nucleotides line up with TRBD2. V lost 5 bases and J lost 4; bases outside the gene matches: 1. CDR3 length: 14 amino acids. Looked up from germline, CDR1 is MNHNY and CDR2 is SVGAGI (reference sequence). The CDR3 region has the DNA TGTGCCAGCAGTCTAGCGGGAGGGGCAGATACGCAGTATTTT. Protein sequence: CASSLAGGADTQYF.

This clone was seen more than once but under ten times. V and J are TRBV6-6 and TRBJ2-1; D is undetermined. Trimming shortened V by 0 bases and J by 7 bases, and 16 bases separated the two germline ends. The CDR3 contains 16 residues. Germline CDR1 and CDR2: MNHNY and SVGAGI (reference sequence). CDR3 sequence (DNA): TGTGCCAGCAGTTACTCTTCCGGGCTAGAAGAGAATGAGCAGTTCTTC. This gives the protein CASSYSSGLEENEQFF.

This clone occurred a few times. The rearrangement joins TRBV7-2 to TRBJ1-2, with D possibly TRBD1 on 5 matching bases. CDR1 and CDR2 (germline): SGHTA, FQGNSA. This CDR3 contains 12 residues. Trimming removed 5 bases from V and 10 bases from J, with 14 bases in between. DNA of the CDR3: TGTGCCAGCAGCCCACGTGGACAAGCCTACACCTTC. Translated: CASSPRGQAYTF.

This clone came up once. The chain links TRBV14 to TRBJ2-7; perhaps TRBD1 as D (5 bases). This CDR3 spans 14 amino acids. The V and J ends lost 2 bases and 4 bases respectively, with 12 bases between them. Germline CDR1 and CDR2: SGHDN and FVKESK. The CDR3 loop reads CASSQQGPIYEQYF. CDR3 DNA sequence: TGTGCCAGCAGCCAACAGGGCCCAATTTACGAGCAGTACTTC.

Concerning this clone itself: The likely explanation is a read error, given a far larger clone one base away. The CDR3 loop is CASSFFGGRGYEQYF. The CDR3 DNA reads as TGTGCCAGCAGCTTTTTCGGGGGGCGGGGATACGAGCAGTACTTC. This chain joins TRBV7-9 and TRBJ2-7, with a weak D call TRBD2 (7 bases). Trimming shortened V by 3 bases and J by 4 bases, and 16 bases separated the two germline ends. This CDR3 is built from 15 residues. The V gene's germline CDR1 is SEHNR and CDR2 FQNEAQ (reference sequence).

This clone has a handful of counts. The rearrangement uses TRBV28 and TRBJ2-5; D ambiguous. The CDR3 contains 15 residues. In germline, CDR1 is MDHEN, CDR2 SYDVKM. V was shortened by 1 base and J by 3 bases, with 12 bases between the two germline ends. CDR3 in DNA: TGTGCCAGCAGTTTATCCAGAAGAGAAAAAGAGACCCAGTACTTC. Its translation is CASSLSRREKETQYF.

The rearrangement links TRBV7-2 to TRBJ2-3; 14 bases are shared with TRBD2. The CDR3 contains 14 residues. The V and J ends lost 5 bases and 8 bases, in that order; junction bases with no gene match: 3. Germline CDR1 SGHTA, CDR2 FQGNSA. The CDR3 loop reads CASSQTSGRGTQYF. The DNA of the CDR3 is TGTGCCAGCAGCCAGACTAGCGGGAGGGGTACGCAGTATTTT.

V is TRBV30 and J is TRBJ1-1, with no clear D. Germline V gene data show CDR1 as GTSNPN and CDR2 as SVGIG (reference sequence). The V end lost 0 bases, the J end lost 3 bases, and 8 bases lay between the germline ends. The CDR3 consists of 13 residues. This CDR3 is CAWSVKGDTEAFF. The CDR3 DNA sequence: TGTGCCTGGAGTGTAAAGGGAGACACTGAAGCTTTCTTT.

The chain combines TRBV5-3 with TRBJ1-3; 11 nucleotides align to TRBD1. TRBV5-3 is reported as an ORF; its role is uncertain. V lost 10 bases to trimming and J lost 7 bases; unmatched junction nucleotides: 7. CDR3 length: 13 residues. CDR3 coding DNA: TGTGCCCCACGGGGACAGGGGGACAACACCATATATTTT. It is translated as CAPRGQGDNTIYF.